The 10 T cell receptor beta chains given below trace back to one sample, sequenced in a study of blood T cell repertoires in COVID-19. Sequencing used immunoSEQ multiplex PCR; TCRdb keeps in-frame clones, though not all of them. This table has around 120,000 clones, less than 90% appearing once. The sample was PBMCs or T cells enriched from blood (not recorded which). Receptors originate from a woman aged 45-60 years who had recovered from COVID-19.

The chain is built from TRBV29-1 and TRBJ2-7, with 9 positions matching TRBD1. CDR3 length: 12 residues. Germline-derived CDR1 and CDR2 are SQVTM and ANQGSEA. Trimming at V came to 7 bases and at J to 4 bases, leaving 5 bases not matched to a gene. The CDR3 is CSATGGTYEQYF. CDR3 nucleotide sequence: TGCAGCGCGACAGGGGGAACGTACGAGCAGTACTTC.

This chain uses TRBV2 with TRBJ1-5; no clear D. CDR1 SNHLY and CDR2 FYNNEI come from the germline V gene. V lost 11 bases and J lost 7, with 18 bases in between. The CDR3 has 13 amino acids. The CDR3 coding sequence is TGTGCCGGAGGACTGTCCCGGGGACAGCCCCAGCATTTT. It is translated as CAGGLSRGQPQHF.

The V call is TRBV5-5, the J call TRBJ1-1; 7 bases are shared with TRBD1. The CDR3 totals 15 residues. The germline CDR1 and CDR2 sequences are SGHKS and YYEKEE (reference sequence). Trimming removed 2 bases from V and 2 bases from J; junction bases left unmatched: 6. DNA for the CDR3: TGTGCCAGCAGCTTTTGGGACAGCTTAAACACTGAAGCTTTCTTT. Protein sequence: CASSFWDSLNTEAFF.

This clone is a singleton in its sample. The gene calls are TRBV5-1 and TRBJ2-1; TRBD1 might be the D (6 bases). CDR1 SGHRS and CDR2 YFSETQ come from the germline V gene. V gave up 0 bases and J gave up 7 bases, with 14 bases separating them. The CDR3 contains 15 residues. DNA of the CDR3: TGCGCCAGCAGCTTGGACAGGGTCGTGGTGAATGAGCAGTTCTTC. Translation: CASSLDRVVVNEQFF. Full variable domain (outside the CDR3, taken from reference TRBV5-1 and TRBJ2-1): KAGVTQTPRYLIKTRGQQVTLSCSPISGHRSVSWYQQTPGQGLQFLFEYFSETQRNKGNFPGRFSGRQFSNSRSEMNVSTLELGDSALYLCASSLDRVVVNEQFFGPGTRLTVL.

The rearrangement joins TRBV10-3 to TRBJ1-2; no definite D call. The V gene's germline CDR1 is ENHRY and CDR2 SYGVKD. Trimming pared 4 bases from V and 8 bases from J, leaving 11 bases between. The CDR3 has 12 residues. CDR3 sequence reads: CAISGVGQGYTF. DNA for the CDR3: TGTGCCATCAGTGGGGTGGGCCAGGGCTACACCTTC.

The V call is TRBV3-1 (or the pseudogene TRBV3-2), the J call TRBJ1-5, with 8 bases identical to TRBD1. The CDR3 covers 15 residues. Unmatched junction bases numbered 5, after V lost 3 bases and J lost 4 bases. The germline gives CDR1 LGHDT, CDR2 YNNKEL (reference sequence). CDR3 loop: CASSQGTGGNQPQHF. CDR3 DNA: TGTGCCAGCAGCCAGGGGACAGGCGGAAATCAGCCCCAGCATTTT.

This clone was detected only once. The chain employs TRBV3-1 (or the pseudogene TRBV3-2) and TRBJ2-7, with TRBD2 identical over 10 bases. The V segment lost 3 bases and the J segment 2 bases; nucleotides outside the gene matches: 4. The CDR3 has 15 residues. Per the germline V gene, CDR1 is LGHDT and CDR2 is YNNKEL (reference sequence). CDR3 residues: CASSHPTSGAYEQYF. CDR3 sequence (DNA): TGTGCCAGCAGCCACCCAACTAGCGGGGCCTACGAGCAGTACTTC.

This chain joins TRBV30 and TRBJ1-1; no clear D gene. The germline V gene has CDR1 GTSNPN and CDR2 SVGIG (reference sequence). This CDR3 comprises 13 residues. The CDR3 DNA reads as TGTCCCCTTCCACACACGGGTGGGACTGAAGCTTTCTTT. Protein: CPLPHTGGTEAFF.

This rearrangement joins TRBV29-1 to TRBJ1-2, with D perhaps matching TRBD1 (6 bases). Looked up from germline, CDR1 is SQVTM and CDR2 is ANQGSEA. There are 13 residues in the CDR3. The ends were cut back, 6 bases at V and 2 bases at J, with 13 bases in the middle. This CDR3 reads CSVADRKNYGYTF. CDR3 nucleotide sequence: TGCAGCGTCGCCGACAGGAAAAACTATGGCTACACCTTC. Looking up the rest from reference TRBV29-1 and TRBJ1-2 gives the full variable domain: SAVISQKPSRDICQRGTSLTIQCQVDSQVTMMFWYRQQPGQSLTLIATANQGSEATYESGFVIDKFPISRPNLTFSTLTVSNMSPEDSSIYLCSVADRKNYGYTFGSGTRLTVV.

The chain has TRBV5-4 and TRBJ2-1; 10 bases align to TRBD1. The CDR3 spans 16 residues. In germline, CDR1 is SGHNT, CDR2 YYREEE (reference sequence). J lost 6 bases, V lost 1 base, and 7 bases had no gene match. The CDR3 DNA reads TGTGCCAGCAGCTTGTGGGGGACAGGGGCGCTCAATGAGCAGTTCTTC. Protein product: CASSLWGTGALNEQFF.